The T cell receptor (beta chain) described here comes from a study of cytomegalovirus exposure and HLA in healthy donors. General observations from the study: The listing of 150 or so TCR beta chains classed them as cytomegalovirus-associated.

With 3 bases clipped from V and 0 bases from J, the junction kept 5 bases outside the gene matches. Germline V gene data show CDR1 as GTSNPN and CDR2 as SVGIG (reference sequence). CDR3 length equals 15 residues. Produced via immunoSEQ multiplex PCR; TCRdb's table is partial and in-frame only. This sample has 200,000 to 250,000 clones, with 80% to 95% found just once. As to this clone: Its specificity is not known.

Sequencing was performed on PBMCs. The TCR was taken from a woman aged 18 to 35 in good health and CMV-seronegative. The rearrangement uses TRBV30 and TRBJ2-1, with 7 bases that match TRBD2. The CDR3 loop is CAWRSGMSSYNEQFF. In DNA form, the CDR3 reads TGTGCCTGGAGAAGCGGGATGAGCTCCTACAATGAGCAGTTCTTC. Full variable domain (rest looked up from reference TRBV30 and TRBJ2-1): SQTIHQWPATLVQPVGSPLSLECTVEGTSNPNLYWYRQAAGRGLQLLFYSVGIGQISSEVPQNLSASRPQDRQFILSSKKLLLSDSGFYLCAWRSGMSSYNEQFFGPGTRLTVL.